This T cell receptor (beta chain) was identified during a study of CD8 T cells in ankylosing spondylitis. A single record per CDR3 protein comes from TCRdb applying MiXCR to the 5' RACE reads. The sample lists about 150,000 distinct CDR3 sequences; approximately 44% were seen once. The sample taken for sequencing was synovial fluid, either unsorted or a sorted T cell fraction (not recorded which). This clonotype was obtained from a male donor with ankylosing spondylitis.

CDR3 in amino acids: CASSFLASGGSYEQYF. Here the CDR3 DNA reads TGTGCCAGCAGCTTCCTTGCTAGCGGGGGATCCTACGAGCAGTACTTC. The gene calls are TRBV13 and TRBJ2-7, with 10 bases aligning to TRBD2. CDR1 and CDR2 from the germline V gene are PRHDT and FYEKMQ (reference sequence). The CDR3 is 16 residues long. V was clipped by 3 bases and J by 1 base; unmatched bases: 6.